These 18 T cell receptor beta chains were all obtained from the same sample, sequenced in a study of regulatory T cells in long-lasting Graves disease (dated by TCRdb to the early 2020s). Per the publication, the time point label means: persistent/refractory GD, antithyroid drugs over 5 years with positive TRAb. For both TCR sequencing and RNA sequencing, RNA was extracted from PBMCs using TRIzol. The library came from multiplex PCR. The sequencer was an Illumina HiSeq 4000. TCR beta libraries were built with iRepertoire HTBI primers and Arm-PCR amplification of CDR3 regions. TCRdb passed the public sequencing reads through fastp at Q25 and MiXCR, retaining productive beta sequences. Rows merge per CDR3 protein into single entries with the most common DNA and genes. Counted in this sample were about 430,000 distinct CDR3 sequences; 21% of them appeared once. The ten largest make up roughly 13% of the sample.

The sample in question was peripheral blood mononuclear cells (PBMCs), obtained when the disease was refractory, from a patient treated with antithyroid drugs. All receptors derive from a female donor with Graves disease.

The sample holds a few counts of this clonotype. The rearrangement joins TRBV19 to TRBJ1-2; the match to TRBD1 covers 7 bases. Trimming took 7 bases from V and 4 from J; bases not matched to a gene: 9. This CDR3 is 14 amino acids long. Looked up from germline, CDR1 is LNHDA and CDR2 is SQIVND (reference sequence). The CDR3 DNA is TGTGCCAGTAACCCGGACAGGAGACCCTATGGCTACACCTTC. As protein: CASNPDRRPYGYTF.

The V call is TRBV19, the J call TRBJ2-6; D uncertain. Germline V lookup: CDR1 LNHDA, CDR2 SQIVND (reference sequence). Trimming pared 5 bases from V and 4 bases from J, leaving 9 bases between. The CDR3 sequence is 14 residues long. CDR3 sequence reads: CASSFPRGANVLTF. In DNA form, the CDR3 reads TGTGCCAGTAGTTTCCCTAGGGGGGCCAACGTCCTGACTTTC. The full variable domain, completed using reference TRBV19 and TRBJ2-6, is DGGITQSPKYLFRKEGQNVTLSCEQNLNHDAMYWYRQDPGQGLRLIYYSQIVNDFQKGDIAEGYSVSREKKESFPLTVTSAQKNPTAFYLCASSFPRGANVLTFGAGSRLTVL.

In this sample, this clonotype turned up many times. The chain has TRBV28 and TRBJ1-2; D may be TRBD1 (5 bases). Germline V gene lookup returns CDR1 MDHEN and CDR2 SYDVKM. V lost 3 bases and J 4 bases, leaving 12 bases between the germline ends. CDR3 length: 14 residues. CDR3 sequence (DNA): TGTGCCAGCAGTTTTTCTGGGGGGAGCTATGGCTACACCTTC. Its translation is CASSFSGGSYGYTF.

This chain uses TRBV5-1 with TRBJ1-6; D is undetermined. V lost 0 bases and J lost 7, with 5 bases in between. The CDR3 consists of 13 residues. Per germline, CDR1 SGHRS and CDR2 YFSETQ. CDR3 sequence (DNA): TGCGCCAGCAGCTTGGAAGGGAATTCACCCCTCCACTTT. Translated, it gives CASSLEGNSPLHF.

This clonotype was seen ten or more times. The rearrangement joins TRBV28 to TRBJ2-5; a possible D gene is TRBD1 (5 bases). Germline loops: CDR1 MDHEN, CDR2 SYDVKM. The V gene lost 10 bases and the J gene lost 1 base, with 13 bases spanning the gap. CDR3 length equals 13 residues. CDR3 protein: CAISGRIQETQYF. CDR3 DNA sequence: TGTGCCATCTCAGGGCGGATCCAAGAGACCCAGTACTTC.

This clonotype was seen repeatedly, ten times or more. The chain combines TRBV28 with TRBJ1-3; the D gene is possibly TRBD1 (6 bases). CDR1 is MDHEN and CDR2 is SYDVKM in the germline V gene. Trimming pared 10 bases from V and 4 bases from J, leaving 17 bases between. The CDR3 spans 14 residues. CDR3 region: CATIQAGTGNTIYF. The CDR3 DNA is TGTGCCACGATTCAGGCCGGGACAGGAAACACCATATATTTT. Filled out from reference TRBV28 and TRBJ1-3, the complete variable domain reads DVKVTQSSRYLVKRTGEKVFLECVQDMDHENMFWYRQDPGLGLRLIYFSYDVKMKEKGDIPEGYSVSREKKERFSLILESASTNQTSMYLCATIQAGTGNTIYFGEGSWLTVV.

The CDR3 DNA reads as TGTGCCAGCAGCGCCGGACAGGAAACCTACGAGCAGTACTTC. Translating gives CASSAGQETYEQYF. V gene TRBV7-6 combines with J gene TRBJ2-7, with 7 bases matching TRBD1. Germline V gives CDR1 SGHVS, CDR2 FNYEAQ. Unmatched junction bases numbered 6, after V lost 5 bases and J lost 2 bases. CDR3 length equals 14 residues. The full variable domain, completed using reference TRBV7-6 and TRBJ2-7, is GAGVSQSPRYKVTKRGQDVALRCDPISGHVSLYWYRQALGQGPEFLTYFNYEAQQDKSGLPNDRFSAERPEGSISTLTIQRTEQRDSAMYRCASSAGQETYEQYFGPGTRLTVT.

About this clonotype: This could be a read error, since a much larger clone is one nucleotide away. The rearrangement links TRBV6-1 to TRBJ1-4; D unresolved. Germline V gives CDR1 MNHNS, CDR2 SASEGT. V lost 8 bases and J 0 bases, leaving 13 bases between the germline ends. This CDR3 region has 15 residues. CDR3 amino acids: CASGSGWSTNEKLFF. The DNA for the CDR3 is TGTGCCAGCGGCAGTGGGTGGTCAACTAATGAAAAACTGTTTTTT.

This clonotype appeared a few times. The gene calls are TRBV18 and TRBJ2-2; TRBD1 matches 7 bases. Germline trimming cut 8 bases from V and 2 bases from J; bases unmatched to any gene: 11. The CDR3 contains 16 residues. In germline, CDR1 is KGHSH, CDR2 LQKENI. The CDR3 nucleotides are TGTGCCAGCAAACACAGGGACAGATTCAACACCGGGGAGCTGTTTTTT. It codes for CASKHRDRFNTGELFF. The entire variable domain, with the rest obtained from reference TRBV18 and TRBJ2-2, is as follows: NAGVMQNPRHLVRRRGQEARLRCSPMKGHSHVYWYRQLPEEGLKFMVYLQKENIIDESGMPKERFSAEFPKEGPSILRIQQVVRGDSAAYFCASKHRDRFNTGELFFGEGSRLTVL.

The rearrangement uses TRBV20-1 and TRBJ2-2; D unclear. This CDR3 has 13 residues. CDR1 and CDR2 from the germline V gene are DFQATT and SNEGSKA (reference sequence). Deletions cut 1 base from V and 6 bases from J, with 9 bases between. The CDR3 DNA reads as TGCAGTGCTAGAGTAACTGGGGCCGGGGAGCTGTTTTTT. Protein sequence: CSARVTGAGELFF.

In this sample, this clonotype turned up many times. The chain has TRBV2 and TRBJ1-5, with D hard to call. The germline CDR1 and CDR2 sequences are SNHLY and FYNNEI. This CDR3 has 14 amino acids. The germline V and J ends were trimmed by 6 bases and 2 bases, with 11 bases remaining between them. In DNA form, the CDR3 reads TGTGCCAGCAGCCAGGCTGCGGGCAATCAGCCCCAGCATTTT. This sequence encodes CASSQAAGNQPQHF.

This clonotype was picked up many times. This rearrangement joins TRBV12-3 or TRBV12-4 to TRBJ1-5; a possible D gene is TRBD1 (5 bases). V was pared by 1 base and J by 7 bases, with 8 bases between. The CDR3 has 13 residues. CDR3 bases: TGTGCCAGCAGTTTAGGGGGACGGCAGCCCCAGCATTTT. Encoded protein: CASSLGGRQPQHF.

The table lists this clonotype with a few counts. The gene calls are TRBV19 and TRBJ2-2, with D possibly matching TRBD2 (6 bases). V lost 4 bases to trimming and J lost 4 bases, with 10 bases between them. Germline loops: CDR1 LNHDA, CDR2 SQIVND (reference sequence). This CDR3 has 14 amino acids. CDR3 nucleotide sequence: TGTGCCAGTAGTACACTAGCCACCACCGGGGAGCTGTTTTTT. Its protein is CASSTLATTGELFF.

This clonotype was detected ten times or more. J is TRBJ1-1 and V is TRBV2; TRBD1 matches 7 bases. J gave up 4 bases and V 1 base, and 3 bases lay outside the gene matches. This CDR3 has 14 amino acids. Germline loops: CDR1 SNHLY, CDR2 FYNNEI. DNA of the CDR3: TGTGCCAGCAGTGAAGGAACAGGGGCCACTGAAGCTTTCTTT. It is translated as CASSEGTGATEAFF.

The CDR3 sequence: CASSVRSGYGYTF. In nucleotides, the CDR3 is TGTGCCAGCAGTGTACGGTCTGGCTATGGCTACACCTTC. The gene calls are TRBV2 and TRBJ1-2, with D hard to call. This CDR3 has 13 residues. Trimming took 4 bases from V and 4 from J, leaving 10 bases between them. The germline gives CDR1 SNHLY, CDR2 FYNNEI.

Regarding this clonotype: A much larger clone lies one base from this, so it may be a read error. This CDR3 is missing its conserved last phenylalanine or tryptophan, likely due to a read error. V usage is TRBV12-3 or TRBV12-4 and J usage is TRBJ1-5; 9 nucleotides match TRBD1. V shed 2 bases, J shed 2 bases, and the junction held 1 base outside the gene matches. This CDR3 has 15 residues. The CDR3 spells CASSLRTGGNQPQHL. In DNA, the CDR3 is TGTGCCAGCAGTTTACGGACAGGGGGCAATCAGCCCCAGCATCTT.

This clonotype appeared a few times. J is TRBJ1-4 and V is TRBV7-2; 7 bases are shared with TRBD1. V lost 5 bases, J lost 7 bases, and 10 bases stayed unmatched. The length of the CDR3 is 15 residues. From germline, CDR1 is SGHTA and CDR2 FQGNSA. The CDR3 spells CASSVGQAAREKLFF. CDR3 DNA sequence: TGTGCCAGCAGCGTCGGACAGGCCGCCCGTGAAAAACTGTTTTTT.

Ten or more counts support this clonotype. J is TRBJ2-7 and V is TRBV12-3 or TRBV12-4; maybe TRBD2 (5 bases). V lost 2 bases and J lost 3, with 17 bases in between. This CDR3 is built from 16 residues. The CDR3 loop reads CASSLRLAHTIYEQYF. In DNA form, the CDR3 reads TGTGCCAGCAGTTTAAGGCTAGCTCACACCATCTACGAGCAGTACTTC.